The sequence of this T cell receptor beta chain was determined in a study of graft-versus-host responses after intestinal transplantation. Responder cells labeled with CFSE (roughly 200,000) were co-plated with irradiated stimulator cells labeled with violet dye (roughly 200,000). Sorted cells were CFSE-low CD3+CD4+ or CD3+CD8+ proliferating responders. Trimming removed 2 bases from V and 5 bases from J, with 17 bases in between. This CDR3 has 16 amino acids. Germline V gives CDR1 MGHDK, CDR2 SYGVNS. Libraries were prepared by immunoSEQ multiplex PCR; TCRdb keeps only in-frame clonotypes and omits some of them. This table has about 9,100 clones, 25% to 35% appearing once.

V usage is TRBV25-1 and J usage is TRBJ2-3; D is perhaps TRBD2 (5 bases). Source: alloreactive CD8+ T cells from a mixed lymphocyte reaction culture, taken before intestinal transplant. The subset was: CFSE-low proliferating T cells sorted from roughly six-day pre-transplant mixed lymphocyte reaction (GvH or HvG direction). This sequence was found in a human patient who received an intestinal transplant. CDR3 DNA sequence: TGTGCCAGCAGTGAAGGAGAGGGTAAAGGAGGAGATACGCAGTATTTT. The encoded protein is CASSEGEGKGGDTQYF.